The 18 T cell receptor beta chains given below trace back to one sample, sequenced in a study of T-cell memory formation after mild COVID-19 (TCRdb year 2021). The library was prepared using 5' RACE. Instrument used: Illumina NovaSeq 6000. Using fastp at Q25 and MiXCR, TCRdb reprocessed the public reads and kept productive beta chains. Each entry is one CDR3 protein sequence, shown with its most common DNA and genes. Here the sample has 35,000 to 45,000 distinct CDR3 sequences; about 6.3% occur a single time. The ten biggest clones cover about 0.8% of the sample. Sequenced: PBMCs or a T cell subset sorted from them (not recorded which). Source of these receptors: an adult who had mild COVID-19 (a few samples of this study predate the infection). The sample titles of this study are shuffled in the database, so cell type and time point are left out.

This clonotype was seen at least ten times. The chain has TRBV27 and TRBJ2-5; D is perhaps TRBD1 (6 bases). V shed 6 bases and J shed 5 bases, with 13 bases lying between them. The CDR3 is made up of 13 amino acids. Germline values: CDR1 MNHEY, CDR2 SMNVEV (reference sequence). This CDR3 reads CASRQGPGETQYF. CDR3 coding DNA: TGTGCCAGCAGACAGGGTCCAGGGGAGACCCAGTACTTC.

The V gene is TRBV5-6, the J gene TRBJ1-2, with D perhaps TRBD1 (5 bases). The CDR3 has 13 residues. CDR1 is SGHDT and CDR2 is YYEEEE in the germline V gene. Trimming shortened V by 0 bases and J by 8 bases, and 11 bases separated the two germline ends. The CDR3 bases are TGTGCCAGCAGCTTGGAATGGGCAGGGGGCTACACCTTC. This encodes CASSLEWAGGYTF.

The table lists this clonotype with a few counts. The V and J genes are TRBV7-8 and TRBJ1-1; D is unresolved. The CDR3 length is 14 residues. V lost 5 bases and J lost 11, with 21 bases in between. CDR1 and CDR2 (germline): SGHVS, FQNEAQ. The chain's CDR3 is CASSPREGKNAAFF. The CDR3, as DNA: TGTGCCAGCAGCCCACGAGAGGGAAAGAATGCGGCTTTCTTT.

This clonotype has more than one count but fewer than ten. J is TRBJ1-5 and V is TRBV20-1; 8 nucleotides line up with TRBD1. The trim removed 7 bases at V and 4 bases at J, leaving 6 bases unmatched. The germline gives CDR1 DFQATT, CDR2 SNEGSKA (reference sequence). This CDR3 has 13 amino acids. CDR3 region: CSVWTGNNQPQHF. DNA for the CDR3: TGCAGTGTTTGGACAGGGAATAATCAGCCCCAGCATTTT.

This clonotype was found many times. The chain is built from TRBV7-6 and TRBJ2-2; D not certain. Germline CDR1 and CDR2: SGHVS and FNYEAQ. The CDR3 loop spans 13 amino acids. V was shortened by 2 bases and J by 4 bases, with 5 bases between the two germline ends. Here the CDR3 reads CASSLKGTGELFF. The CDR3 DNA sequence: TGTGCCAGCAGCTTAAAGGGCACCGGGGAGCTGTTTTTT.

At least ten counts were recorded for this clonotype. The J gene is TRBJ2-3, the V gene TRBV24-1; 10 bases match TRBD2. Germline lookup yields CDR1 KGHDR and CDR2 SFDVKD. This CDR3 region has 16 residues. V was clipped by 4 bases and J by 2 bases; unmatched bases: 5. The CDR3 protein is CATSDPSGGNTDTQYF. The CDR3, as DNA: TGTGCCACCAGTGACCCTAGCGGGGGTAACACAGATACGCAGTATTTT.

This clonotype showed up many times. J is TRBJ2-1 and V is TRBV18; 8 bases are a match to TRBD2. The junction had 9 bases not matched to a gene; V was cut back by 5 bases and J by 6 bases. Germline values: CDR1 KGHSH, CDR2 LQKENI. The CDR3 sequence is 15 residues long. CDR3 DNA sequence: TGTGCCAGCTCAGGCTCGGGACTAGTTCGCAATGAGCAGTTCTTC. Translated: CASSGSGLVRNEQFF.

This chain connects TRBV6-2 or TRBV6-3 to TRBJ1-1; D is possibly TRBD1 (5 bases). Germline CDR1 and CDR2: MNHEY and SVGEGT. V lost 6 bases to trimming and J lost 3 bases, with 14 bases between them. This CDR3 is built from 14 residues. The CDR3 bases are TGTGCCAGCAGAGACTGGTACAGGCACACTGAAGCTTTCTTT. Protein product: CASRDWYRHTEAFF.

In this sample, this clonotype turned up a few times. This chain connects TRBV7-9 to TRBJ2-1; 8 nucleotides line up with TRBD2. Germline V gives CDR1 SEHNR, CDR2 FQNEAQ (reference sequence). This CDR3 has 17 amino acids. The V gene end was trimmed by 5 bases and the J gene end by 3 bases; junction bases not matched to a gene: 12. CDR3 in amino acids: CASSRRASGGNYNEQFF. The CDR3 coding sequence is TGTGCCAGCAGCCGGCGGGCGAGCGGGGGAAACTACAATGAGCAGTTCTTC. Full variable domain (remainder filled in from reference TRBV7-9 and TRBJ2-1): DTGVSQNPRHKITKRGQNVTFRCDPISEHNRLYWYRQTLGQGPEFLTYFQNEAQLEKSRLLSDRFSAERPKGSFSTLEIQRTEQGDSAMYLCASSRRASGGNYNEQFFGPGTRLTVL.

The chain employs TRBV5-1 and TRBJ1-2; no firm D call. Per germline, CDR1 SGHRS and CDR2 YFSETQ. V gave up 1 base and J gave up 2 bases, with 9 bases separating them. The CDR3 has 14 amino acids. CDR3 in DNA: TGCGCCAGCAGCTTGTACAGCGAAAACTATGGCTACACCTTC. As protein: CASSLYSENYGYTF.

This clonotype was seen more than once but under ten times. V usage is TRBV7-8 and J usage is TRBJ1-1, with unresolved D. Trimming cost V 1 base and J 4 bases, with 13 bases left between them. CDR1 SGHVS and CDR2 FQNEAQ come from the germline V gene. CDR3 length equals 15 residues. This CDR3 is CASSLESGVFTEAFF. The CDR3 DNA follows: TGTGCCAGCAGCTTAGAATCAGGAGTGTTCACTGAAGCTTTCTTT.

This rearrangement joins TRBV12-3 or TRBV12-4 to TRBJ2-2; the match to TRBD2 covers 15 bases. The CDR3 runs 17 residues. Trimming removed 3 bases from V and 6 bases from J; junction bases left unmatched: 5. The CDR3 nucleotides read TGTGCCAGCAGTTTGCCCGGACTAGCGGGAGGGGCCGGGGAGCTGTTTTTT. This gives the protein CASSLPGLAGGAGELFF.

This clonotype has at least ten counts. V usage is TRBV4-1 and J usage is TRBJ2-1; no firm D call. In germline, CDR1 is MGHRA, CDR2 YSYEKL. Trimming removed 1 base at V and 0 bases at J, with 13 bases between. This CDR3 has 17 residues. The CDR3 loop is CASSQGETRVSYNEQFF. The CDR3 bases are TGCGCCAGCAGCCAAGGTGAGACAAGGGTCTCCTACAATGAGCAGTTCTTC.

The rearrangement uses TRBV19 and TRBJ2-5; D not resolved. Germline V lookup: CDR1 LNHDA, CDR2 SQIVND (reference sequence). V was pared by 8 bases and J by 1 base, with 8 bases between. The CDR3 is 12 amino acids. The CDR3 DNA reads as TGTGCCAGTTCGCGGAGCCAAGAGACCCAGTACTTC. This gives the protein CASSRSQETQYF.

This clonotype came up a few times. This sequence joins TRBV4-2 and TRBJ1-2; TRBD1 matches at 8 bases. Trimming cost V 1 base and J 1 base; bases outside gene matches: 8. Looked up from germline, CDR1 is LGHNA and CDR2 is YNFKEQ. CDR3 length: 17 residues. CDR3 amino acids: CASSQVPGQGGNYGYTF. CDR3 bases: TGTGCCAGCAGCCAAGTACCCGGACAGGGCGGTAACTATGGCTACACCTTC.

This clonotype was seen ten or more times. This rearrangement joins TRBV5-1 to TRBJ2-1; D is possibly TRBD1 (6 bases). There are 15 residues in the CDR3. V was trimmed by 5 bases and J by 0 bases, leaving 12 bases between them. In germline, CDR1 is SGHRS, CDR2 YFSETQ. This CDR3 is CASRGTLSSYNEQFF. In DNA form, the CDR3 reads TGCGCCAGCAGAGGGACACTTAGCTCCTACAATGAGCAGTTCTTC.

This clonotype was counted at least ten times. This rearrangement joins TRBV5-1 to TRBJ2-3; D not certain. There are 16 residues in the CDR3. The V end lost 0 bases, the J end lost 1 base, and 12 bases lay between the germline ends. CDR1 and CDR2 from the germline V gene are SGHRS and YFSETQ. The CDR3 protein is CASSLAINSGTDTQYF. The CDR3 region has the DNA TGCGCCAGCAGCTTGGCTATAAATTCAGGCACAGATACGCAGTATTTT.

This clonotype was observed many times. The V and J genes are TRBV28 and TRBJ1-1, with D tentatively TRBD1 (6 bases). The CDR3 totals 16 residues. V was cut by 2 bases and J by 1 base, with 14 bases left in between. Germline assignment: CDR1 MDHEN and CDR2 SYDVKM. The CDR3, as DNA: TGTGCCAGCAGTTTAGAGGCAGGGGATTGGAACACTGAAGCTTTCTTT. It specifies CASSLEAGDWNTEAFF.